This T cell receptor beta chain was documented in a study of blood T cell repertoires in COVID-19. Study information: Whether acute or convalescent, the COVID-19 samples came from the United States, Italy and Spain. Sample material is recorded as cDNA or gDNA derived from T cells, B-cell-depleted T cells, or PBMCs.

Data came from immunoSEQ multiplex PCR; TCRdb stores just in-frame clones and leaves some out. Among almost 300,000 clones, more than 85% were seen once, and the ten largest hold about 1.2%. The CDR3 covers 17 residues. J gave up 4 bases and V 4 bases, and 12 bases lay outside the gene matches. Germline V gene sequence: CDR1 SGHRS, CDR2 YFSETQ. Material for sequencing was peripheral blood. The chain combines TRBV5-1 with TRBJ2-1; TRBD2 agrees at 9 bases. The source of this sequence is a man aged 70 or older with acute or convalescent COVID-19. The CDR3 DNA sequence: TGCGCCAGCAGCACTGGAGGTAGCGGGGGCACTTACAATGAGCAGTTCTTC. Translating it yields CASSTGGSGGTYNEQFF.